This T cell receptor (beta chain) was recovered during a study of T cell responses to AZD1222 COVID-19 vaccine. Data came from immunoSEQ multiplex PCR; TCRdb stores just in-frame clones and leaves some out. The sample records 120,000 or so clones, around 92% being singletons. Unmatched junction bases numbered 6, after V lost 3 bases and J lost 6 bases. The CDR3 sequence is 13 residues long. The germline V gene has CDR1 SGDLS and CDR2 YYNGEE. With regard to this clone: Its antigen is undetermined.

Study-wide results and caveats: White British ancestry dominated among donors, who included more females, and clonal diversity was possibly underestimated.

This receptor was taken from an adult in good health. V and J are TRBV9 and TRBJ2-7, with 7 bases lining up with TRBD1. The input for sequencing was peripheral blood, taken on day 0 of AZD1222 vaccination. The CDR3 nucleotides read TGTGCCAGCAGCGCTAACAGGGGATGCGAGCAGTACTTC. Translated: CASSANRGCEQYF.